This T cell receptor (beta chain) was documented in a study of T cells in Graves' hyperthyroidism and ophthalmopathy. Template material for amplifying TCR beta CDR3 regions consisted of RNA transcripts. In the first-round RT-PCR of the TCR CDR3, the HTBI primer set was used. Each CDR3 protein gets one entry after TCRdb re-called the multiplex PCR reads with MiXCR. The sample yields fewer than 600,000 distinct CDR3 sequences, 14% seen once. The table lists this clonotype with many counts. The receptor was isolated from a woman aged 40 to 55 with Graves' hyperthyroidism. The sample consisted of blood.

The CDR3 DNA reads as TGTGCCAGCAGTTTAATGGGTCAGCCCCAGCATTTT. Translating gives CASSLMGQPQHF. The V and J genes are TRBV28 and TRBJ1-5, with D hard to call. This CDR3 comprises 12 residues. Between the trimmed V and J ends, which lost 2 bases and 6 bases, there was a span of 5 bases. The germline CDR1 and CDR2 sequences are MDHEN and SYDVKM.